This is a list of T cell receptor beta chains from one sample in a study of blood T cells in healthy people across ages. TCRdb independently ran MiXCR on the 5' RACE reads; one entry per CDR3 protein. The sample has roughly 1.4 million distinct CDR3 sequences, approximately 59% seen once. The sample was blood. The receptors shown here come from a man aged 18 to 30 in good health. Each CDR3 is given with its conserved first and last residue. D genes are given only for firm matches. The size of a clone is reported for some rows only, either as once, few or many, or as a class for expanded clones.

TRBJ1-5,few,TRBV20-1,.,CSASEGDQPQHF,TGCAGTGCTAGCGAGGGAGATCAGCCCCAGCATTTT
TRBJ1-6,few,TRBV5-1,.,CASSGTQTNSPLHF,TGCGCCAGTTCCGGGACACAAACTAATTCACCCCTCCACTTT
TRBJ2-1,.,TRBV15,TRBD2,CATSRDGLAGYNEQFF,TGTGCCACCAGCAGAGACGGACTAGCGGGGTACAATGAGCAGTTCTTC
TRBJ1-2,.,TRBV5-5,TRBD1,CASSYRTGLNYGYTF,TGTGCCAGCAGCTATCGGACAGGTCTGAACTATGGCTACACCTTC
TRBJ1-4,.,TRBV12-5,.,CASGLALNEKLFF,TGTGCTAGTGGTTTGGCGTTGAATGAAAAACTGTTTTTT
TRBJ2-5,few,TRBV4-1,TRBD1,CASSQDFRGQETQYF,TGCGCCAGCAGCCAAGATTTCAGGGGACAGGAGACCCAGTACTTC
TRBJ2-5,.,TRBV4-1,.,CASSQLGGMGSRETQYF,TGCGCCAGCAGCCAATTAGGGGGGATGGGTTCTAGAGAGACCCAGTACTTC
TRBJ2-3,.,TRBV5-1,.,CASSFQRGTDTQYF,TGCGCCAGCAGCTTTCAGCGCGGAACAGATACGCAGTATTTT
TRBJ1-5,once,TRBV20-1,.,CSARDPSGGGGQPQHF,TGCAGTGCTAGAGATCCGTCCGGGGGAGGTGGTCAGCCCCAGCATTTT
TRBJ1-1,.,TRBV25-1,TRBD1,CASSETTGLMAEAFF,TGTGCCAGCAGTGAGACGACAGGGTTGATGGCTGAAGCTTTCTTT
TRBJ2-1,.,TRBV7-2,.,CASSLAWREGANEQFF,TGTGCCAGCAGCTTAGCCTGGAGGGAGGGGGCGAATGAGCAGTTCTTC
TRBJ2-1,few,TRBV12-3/TRBV12-4,.,CASTVGDGLSSYNEQFF,TGTGCCAGCACCGTGGGGGACGGTCTCAGCTCCTACAATGAGCAGTTCTTC
TRBJ1-1,.,TRBV5-1,.,CASIGLEEGTEAFF,TGCGCCAGCATCGGGTTAGAAGAGGGCACTGAAGCTTTCTTT
TRBJ1-2,.,TRBV20-1,.,CSAPPQSYGGYTF,TGCAGTGCTCCGCCACAATCCTATGGTGGCTACACCTTC
TRBJ2-3,.,TRBV28,.,CAGGTAGPDTQYF,TGTGCCGGGGGGACTGCTGGGCCAGATACGCAGTATTTT